These T cell receptor beta chains were read from a single sample in a study of CD8+CD57+ T cells in acquired aplastic anemia. One entry per CDR3 protein results from TCRdb running MiXCR on the reads. The sample lists approximately 220,000 distinct CDR3 sequences, over 40% occurring once. The sample was sorted CD4+, CD8+, or CD8+CD57+ T cells (not recorded which) from PBMCs. These receptors were taken from a human donor with aplastic anemia. Both conserved end residues are part of each CDR3. A D gene is named only where the DNA matches it firmly. Clone size, where shown, is once, few, many, or a class for clones that have expanded.

clone_size	v_call	j_call	d_call	cdr3_aa	cdr3_nt
.	TRBV7-2	TRBJ2-1	TRBD2	CASSRTSGDYNEQFF	TGTGCCAGCAGCCGGACTAGCGGGGATTACAATGAGCAGTTCTTC
many	TRBV6-1	TRBJ2-3	.	CASSEIDSTDTQYF	TGTGCCAGCAGTGAAATAGACAGCACAGATACGCAGTATTTT
.	TRBV19	TRBJ2-7	.	CASSIEVGVYEQYF	TGTGCCAGTAGTATAGAGGTGGGGGTCTACGAGCAGTACTTC
many	TRBV12-3/TRBV12-4	TRBJ2-2	TRBD1	CASSRTGGTGELFF	TGTGCCAGCAGTCGGACAGGGGGCACCGGGGAGCTGTTTTTT
.	TRBV20-1	TRBJ1-1	.	CSARESGMTEAFF	TGCAGTGCTAGAGAATCGGGGATGACTGAAGCTTTCTTT
.	TRBV5-1	TRBJ1-1	.	CASSLDSDTEAFF	TGCGCCAGCAGCTTGGACAGCGACACTGAAGCTTTCTTT
many	TRBV5-1	TRBJ2-5	TRBD2	CASSPMTSGGAETQYF	TGCGCCAGCAGCCCAATGACTAGCGGGGGGGCCGAGACCCAGTACTTC
.	TRBV29-1	TRBJ1-1	.	CSVVGGNTEAFF	TGCAGCGTTGTAGGGGGGAACACTGAAGCTTTCTTT
.	TRBV3-1	TRBJ1-5	TRBD1	CASSQGGQGYQPQHF	TGTGCCAGCAGCCAAGGAGGACAGGGCTATCAGCCCCAGCATTTT
.	TRBV12-3/TRBV12-4	TRBJ1-1	.	CASSHWTNTEAFF	TGTGCCAGCAGCCACTGGACGAACACTGAAGCTTTCTTT
.	TRBV19	TRBJ1-2	TRBD1	CASSIKTGGYGYTF	TGTGCCAGTAGTATCAAGACAGGGGGCTATGGCTACACCTTC
.	TRBV2	TRBJ2-1	TRBD2	CASSDFASGGAWNEQFF	TGTGCCAGCAGTGATTTTGCTAGCGGGGGGGCATGGAATGAGCAGTTCTTC
once	TRBV5-1	TRBJ1-4	TRBD1	CASSETGGWTNEKLFF	TGCGCCAGCAGCGAGACAGGGGGCTGGACTAATGAAAAACTGTTTTTT
.	TRBV20-1	TRBJ2-1	.	CSARGSIHEQFF	TGCAGTGCTAGGGGCAGTATTCATGAGCAGTTCTTC
.	TRBV19	TRBJ2-7	.	CASSIDPDSWEQYF	TGTGCCAGTAGTATAGACCCGGACTCCTGGGAGCAGTACTTC
many	TRBV5-1	TRBJ2-7	TRBD2	CASSPTSGGNSYEQYF	TGCGCCAGCAGCCCGACTAGCGGGGGCAACTCCTACGAGCAGTACTTC
once	TRBV19	TRBJ1-1	.	CASSEEWNTEAFF	TGTGCCAGTAGCGAGGAATGGAACACTGAAGCTTTCTTT
.	TRBV19	TRBJ1-6	TRBD1	CASSMGQGQSPLHF	TGTGCCAGTAGTATGGGACAGGGGCAATCACCCCTCCACTTT
.	TRBV18	TRBJ2-6	.	CASSPASGANVLTF	TGTGCCAGCTCGCCAGCCTCTGGGGCCAACGTCCTGACTTTC
many	TRBV7-2	TRBJ2-5	TRBD2	CASSLGLAGGEETQYF	TGTGCCAGCAGCTTAGGACTAGCGGGGGGGGAAGAGACCCAGTACTTC
few	TRBV6-2/TRBV6-3	TRBJ2-1	.	CASSYGGHEQFF	TGTGCCAGCAGTTACGGGGGACATGAGCAGTTCTTC
many	TRBV19	TRBJ2-1	.	CASSIRDRLVNEQFF	TGTGCCAGTAGTATACGAGATCGGTTGGTTAATGAGCAGTTCTTC
few	TRBV14	TRBJ1-2	TRBD1	CASSPAGRGGRPYGYTF	TGTGCCAGCAGCCCCGCGGGGAGAGGGGGCCGCCCCTATGGCTACACCTTC
many	TRBV5-1	TRBJ2-5	TRBD1	CASSREDRGLGTQYF	TGCGCCAGCAGCAGAGAGGACAGGGGGTTGGGGACCCAGTACTTC
.	TRBV24-1	TRBJ2-7	TRBD1	CATSDLDRGREQYF	TGTGCCACCAGTGATTTAGACAGGGGGCGGGAGCAGTACTTC
.	TRBV20-1	TRBJ2-2	.	CSAQGSGTGELFF	TGCAGTGCCCAAGGTTCTGGCACCGGGGAGCTGTTTTTT
many	TRBV11-2	TRBJ2-7	.	CASSRRAYEQYF	TGTGCCAGCAGCCGAAGAGCCTACGAGCAGTACTTC
many	TRBV7-9	TRBJ1-4	.	CASSRFTTNEKLFF	TGTGCCAGCTCCAGGTTTACAACTAATGAAAAACTGTTTTTT
many	TRBV5-6	TRBJ1-5	.	CASSLDAGSSNQPQHF	TGTGCCAGCAGCTTGGACGCAGGGAGCAGCAATCAGCCCCAGCATTTT
many	TRBV5-1	TRBJ1-6	.	CASRTLDRGPLHF	TGCGCCAGCAGAACTCTCGACCGGGGACCCCTCCACTTT
many	TRBV4-1	TRBJ1-4	TRBD1	CASSHRDGTVDEKLFF	TGCGCCAGCAGCCACCGGGACGGGACAGTCGATGAAAAACTGTTTTTT
.	TRBV19	TRBJ1-2	TRBD1	CASRYRDRGRYTF	TGTGCCAGTAGATACCGGGACAGGGGCCGCTACACCTTC
.	TRBV7-9	TRBJ1-5	.	CASSTGAFQPQHF	TGTGCCAGCAGCACAGGAGCTTTCCAGCCCCAGCATTTT
.	TRBV9	TRBJ1-2	.	CASSLGGIYTF	TGTGCCAGCAGCCTAGGGGGAATCTACACCTTC
.	TRBV20-1	TRBJ1-3	TRBD1	CSAQWTGSSGNTIYF	TGCAGTGCCCAATGGACAGGTTCTTCTGGAAACACCATATATTTT
.	TRBV29-1	TRBJ2-7	.	CSVGARDRRYEQYF	TGCAGCGTTGGAGCGCGGGACAGAAGGTACGAGCAGTACTTC
once	TRBV29-1	TRBJ1-1	.	CSAANAEAFF	TGCAGCGCTGCGAACGCTGAAGCTTTCTTT
once	TRBV2	TRBJ1-2	TRBD1	CARERGQGPYGYTF	TGTGCCAGGGAGAGGGGACAGGGGCCTTATGGCTACACCTTC
once	TRBV7-9	TRBJ2-3	.	CASSLGNSGAPRDTQYF	TGTGCCAGCAGCTTAGGAAATTCGGGCGCACCCAGGGATACGCAGTATTTT